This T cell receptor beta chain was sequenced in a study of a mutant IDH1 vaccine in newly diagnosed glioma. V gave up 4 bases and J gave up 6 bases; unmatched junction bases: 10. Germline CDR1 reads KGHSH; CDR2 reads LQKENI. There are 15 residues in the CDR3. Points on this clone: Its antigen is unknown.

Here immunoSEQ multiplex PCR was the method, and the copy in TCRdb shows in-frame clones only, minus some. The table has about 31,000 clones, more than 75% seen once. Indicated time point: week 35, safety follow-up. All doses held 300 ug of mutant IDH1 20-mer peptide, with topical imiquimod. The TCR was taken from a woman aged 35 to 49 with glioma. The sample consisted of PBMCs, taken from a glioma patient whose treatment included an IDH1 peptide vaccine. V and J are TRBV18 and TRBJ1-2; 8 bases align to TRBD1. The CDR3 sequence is CASSRGQGYQDGYTF. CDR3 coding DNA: TGTGCCAGCTCACGAGGACAGGGCTACCAAGATGGCTACACCTTC.